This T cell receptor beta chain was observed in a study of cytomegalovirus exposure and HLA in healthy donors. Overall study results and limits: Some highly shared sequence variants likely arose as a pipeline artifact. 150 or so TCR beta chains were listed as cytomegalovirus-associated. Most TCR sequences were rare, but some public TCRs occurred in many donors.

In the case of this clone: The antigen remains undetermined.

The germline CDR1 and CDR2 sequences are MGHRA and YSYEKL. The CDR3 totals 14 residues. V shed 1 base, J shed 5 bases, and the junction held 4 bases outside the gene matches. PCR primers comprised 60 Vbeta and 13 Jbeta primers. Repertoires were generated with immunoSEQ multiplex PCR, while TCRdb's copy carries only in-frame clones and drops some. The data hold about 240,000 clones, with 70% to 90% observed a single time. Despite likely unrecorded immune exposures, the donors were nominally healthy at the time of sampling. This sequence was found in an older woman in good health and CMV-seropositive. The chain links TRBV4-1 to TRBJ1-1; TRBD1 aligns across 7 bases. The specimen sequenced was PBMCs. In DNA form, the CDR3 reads TGCGCCAGCAGCCAAGTGCAGGGGGGAACTGAAGCTTTCTTT. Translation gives CASSQVQGGTEAFF.